This TCR beta chain appears in the sequencing data of a study of OX40 agonist ivuxolimab in advanced cancers. Data came from immunoSEQ multiplex PCR; TCRdb stores just in-frame clones and leaves some out. The sample carries more than 95,000 clones, around 90% recorded once. This CDR3 comprises 14 residues. Trimming took 3 bases from V and 2 from J; bases not matched to a gene: 2. Germline CDR1 reads SGHRS; CDR2 reads YFSETQ. Sequencing used CD4+ or CD8+ T cells sorted from blood, obtained in a trial of the OX40 agonist ivuxolimab. The chain employs TRBV5-1 and TRBJ2-7; 10 bases match TRBD2. The receptor's source is an adult with an advanced solid tumor such as melanoma, head and neck, liver or kidney cancer. The CDR3 protein is CASSSGLAAYEQYF. The CDR3 coding sequence is TGCGCCAGCAGCTCCGGACTAGCGGCCTACGAGCAGTACTTC.